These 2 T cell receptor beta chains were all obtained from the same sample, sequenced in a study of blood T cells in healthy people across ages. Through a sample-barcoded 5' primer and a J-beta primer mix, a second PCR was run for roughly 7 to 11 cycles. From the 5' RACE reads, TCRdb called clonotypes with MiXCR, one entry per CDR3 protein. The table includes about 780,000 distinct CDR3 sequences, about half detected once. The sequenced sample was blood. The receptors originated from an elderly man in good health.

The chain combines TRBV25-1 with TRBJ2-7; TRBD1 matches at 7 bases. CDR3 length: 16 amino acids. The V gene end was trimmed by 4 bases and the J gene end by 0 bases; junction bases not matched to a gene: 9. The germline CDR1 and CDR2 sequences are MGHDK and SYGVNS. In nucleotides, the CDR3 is TGTGCCAGCAGTGGACCCGGGGACAGCACCTCCTACGAGCAGTACTTC. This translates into CASSGPGDSTSYEQYF.

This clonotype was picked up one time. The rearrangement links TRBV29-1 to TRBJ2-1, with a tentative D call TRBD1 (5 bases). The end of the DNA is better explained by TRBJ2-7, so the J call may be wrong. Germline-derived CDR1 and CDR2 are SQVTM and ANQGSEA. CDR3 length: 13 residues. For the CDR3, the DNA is TGCATCGTCTCCCTAACAGGAACCTACGAGCAGTACTTC. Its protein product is CIVSLTGTYEQYF.